The rows below give T cell receptor beta chains drawn from one sample of a study of T cells in Graves' hyperthyroidism and ophthalmopathy. TCRdb reprocessed the multiplex PCR reads via MiXCR and lists one record per CDR3 protein. The sample shows roughly 290,000 distinct CDR3 sequences, about 14% of them seen only once. The source material was blood. Receptors originate from a woman in her twenties or thirties with Graves' hyperthyroidism that later progressed to Graves' ophthalmopathy. Both conserved end residues are part of each CDR3. Fields, in order: J gene, clone size, V gene, D gene, CDR3 protein, CDR3 DNA. D genes are given only for firm matches. Clone size is not always given. Where it is, it says once, few, many or a class for expanded clones.

J gene: TRBJ1-3; clone size: -; V gene: TRBV7-7; D gene: -; CDR3 protein: CASSLLIRGNTIYF; CDR3 DNA: TGTGCTAGCAGCTTACTCATCCGAGGAAACACCATATATTTT
J gene: TRBJ1-4; clone size: few; V gene: TRBV25-1; D gene: -; CDR3 protein: CASSDPTTNEKLFF; CDR3 DNA: TGTGCCAGCAGTGATCCCACAACTAATGAAAAACTGTTTTTT
J gene: TRBJ2-7; clone size: many; V gene: TRBV2; D gene: TRBD2; CDR3 protein: CASRAGLAEAYYEQYF; CDR3 DNA: TGTGCCAGCAGGGCCGGACTAGCGGAGGCCTACTACGAGCAGTACTTC
J gene: TRBJ2-1; clone size: many; V gene: TRBV6-2/TRBV6-3; D gene: TRBD2; CDR3 protein: CASSPGTSGWNEQFF; CDR3 DNA: TGTGCCAGCAGTCCCGGGACTAGCGGGTGGAATGAGCAGTTCTTC
J gene: TRBJ1-2; clone size: few; V gene: TRBV5-6; D gene: -; CDR3 protein: CASSLAHGYTF; CDR3 DNA: TGTGCCAGCAGCTTGGCTCATGGCTACACCTTC
J gene: TRBJ1-4; clone size: many; V gene: TRBV12-3/TRBV12-4; D gene: -; CDR3 protein: CASSLFGATNEKLFF; CDR3 DNA: TGTGCCAGCAGTTTATTCGGGGCAACTAATGAAAAACTGTTTTTT
J gene: TRBJ2-1; clone size: -; V gene: TRBV4-3; D gene: -; CDR3 protein: CASSQDRINNEQFF; CDR3 DNA: TGCGCCAGCAGCCAAGACCGAATAAACAATGAGCAGTTCTTC
J gene: TRBJ2-4; clone size: many; V gene: TRBV18; D gene: -; CDR3 protein: CASSPMGQNIQYF; CDR3 DNA: TGTGCCAGCTCACCAATGGGACAAAACATTCAGTACTTC
J gene: TRBJ2-3; clone size: few; V gene: TRBV5-6; D gene: -; CDR3 protein: CASSFRLGDTQYF; CDR3 DNA: TGTGCCAGCAGCTTCAGATTGGGGGATACGCAGTATTTT
J gene: TRBJ1-4; clone size: -; V gene: TRBV20-1; D gene: -; CDR3 protein: CSARGTGEKLFF; CDR3 DNA: TGCAGTGCTAGAGGAACAGGTGAAAAACTGTTTTTT
J gene: TRBJ2-7; clone size: -; V gene: TRBV20-1; D gene: -; CDR3 protein: CSASNPGTRDYEQYF; CDR3 DNA: TGCAGTGCTTCTAACCCGGGGACAAGAGATTACGAGCAGTACTTC
J gene: TRBJ2-3; clone size: many; V gene: TRBV30; D gene: -; CDR3 protein: CAWSFRGVGDTQYF; CDR3 DNA: TGTGCCTGGAGTTTCAGGGGGGTCGGAGATACGCAGTATTTT
J gene: TRBJ1-4; clone size: few; V gene: TRBV19; D gene: -; CDR3 protein: CASRGSDATNEKLFF; CDR3 DNA: TGTGCCAGTAGAGGGAGCGATGCAACTAATGAAAAACTGTTTTTT
J gene: TRBJ1-3; clone size: many; V gene: TRBV27; D gene: -; CDR3 protein: CASSLLPTGASSGNTIYF; CDR3 DNA: TGTGCCAGCAGTTTATTACCCACCGGGGCGAGCTCTGGAAACACCATATATTTT